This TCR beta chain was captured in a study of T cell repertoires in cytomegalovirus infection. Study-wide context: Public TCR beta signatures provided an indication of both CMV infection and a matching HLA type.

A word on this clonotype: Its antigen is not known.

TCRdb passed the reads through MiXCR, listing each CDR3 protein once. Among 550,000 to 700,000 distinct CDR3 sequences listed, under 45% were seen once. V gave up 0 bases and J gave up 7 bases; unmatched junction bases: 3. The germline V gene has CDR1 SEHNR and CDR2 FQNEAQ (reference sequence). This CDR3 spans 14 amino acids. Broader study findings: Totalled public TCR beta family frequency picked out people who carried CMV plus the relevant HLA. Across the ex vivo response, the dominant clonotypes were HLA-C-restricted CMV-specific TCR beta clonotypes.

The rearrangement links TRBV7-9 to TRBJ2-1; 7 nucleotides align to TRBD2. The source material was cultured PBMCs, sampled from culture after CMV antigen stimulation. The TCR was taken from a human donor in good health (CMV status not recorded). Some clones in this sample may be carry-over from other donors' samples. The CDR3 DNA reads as TGTGCCAGCAGCTTAGCGGGAGGGGAGAATGAGCAGTTCTTC. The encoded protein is CASSLAGGENEQFF. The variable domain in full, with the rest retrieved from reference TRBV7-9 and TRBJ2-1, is DTGVSQNPRHKITKRGQNVTFRCDPISEHNRLYWYRQTLGQGPEFLTYFQNEAQLEKSRLLSDRFSAERPKGSFSTLEIQRTEQGDSAMYLCASSLAGGENEQFFGPGTRLTVL.